The next 21 T cell receptor beta chains were all read from a single sample in a study of T cell repertoires in aging, cancer and after chemotherapy (dated by TCRdb to the late 2010s). TCR beta rearrangements were amplified from genomic DNA isolated from peripheral blood, not from sorted cells or RNA. Instrument used: Illumina MiSeq. Using a mixed TRB-A/B primer pool, multiplex touch-down PCR amplified rearranged TRB sequences covering the V, D and J segments. The raw public data were reprocessed by TCRdb itself: fastp quality trimming at Q25, MiXCR clonotype calling, in-frame beta chains only. Entries that share a CDR3 protein sequence are merged under the most common genes and DNA. The sample table contains approximately 11,000 distinct CDR3 sequences; only one count was recorded for approximately 30% of them. The ten largest clonotypes hold about a fifth of the sample. Sequencing was carried out using blood. The receptors come from a human donor in good health. The donor label of this sample is uncertain.

A few counts support this clonotype. The gene calls are TRBV18 and TRBJ1-1; D may be TRBD1 (5 bases). This CDR3 has 15 amino acids. Trimming took 6 bases from V and 4 from J, leaving 18 bases between them. CDR1 and CDR2 from the germline V gene are KGHSH and LQKENI. As DNA, the CDR3 is TGTGCCAGCTCGATGGACACAGCCGGGGCCACTGAAGCTTTCTTT. Translated: CASSMDTAGATEAFF. Filled out from reference TRBV18 and TRBJ1-1, the complete variable domain reads NAGVMQNPRHLVRRRGQEARLRCSPMKGHSHVYWYRQLPEEGLKFMVYLQKENIIDESGMPKERFSAEFPKEGPSILRIQQVVRGDSAAYFCASSMDTAGATEAFFGQGTRLTVV.

This clonotype counts as medium-sized. The V call is TRBV12-3 or TRBV12-4, the J call TRBJ2-1, with a weak D call TRBD2 (6 bases). Trimming left V 5 bases short and J 9 bases short, with 23 bases between. This CDR3 has 16 residues. CDR3 loop: CASSPTGGGTAREQFF. The CDR3 DNA follows: TGTGCCAGCAGTCCGACCGGAGGCGGGACCGCCCGTGAGCAGTTCTTC.

As to this clonotype: This could be a read error, since a much larger clone is one nucleotide away. The chain uses TRBV27 and TRBJ1-2, with TRBD1 matching over 8 bases. The germline gives CDR1 MNHEY, CDR2 SMNVEV (reference sequence). With V trimmed by 6 bases and J by 3 bases, 3 bases remained unmatched. The CDR3 runs 13 residues. CDR3 in amino acids: CASRLQGDYGYTF. The CDR3 nucleotides are TGTGCCAGCAGGCTACAGGGGGACTATGGCTACACCTTC.

The chain recombines TRBV6-2 or TRBV6-3 with TRBJ2-7, with 9 bases that match TRBD1. Germline V gene sequence: CDR1 MNHEY, CDR2 SVGEGT. The CDR3 loop spans 14 amino acids. V shed 4 bases, J shed 1 base, and the junction held 2 bases outside the gene matches. This CDR3 is CASSFGTGSYEQYF. The DNA of the CDR3 is TGTGCCAGCAGTTTCGGGACAGGGTCCTACGAGCAGTACTTC.

The CDR3 spells CASSPWGIGYGYTF. Written as DNA, the CDR3 is TGTGCCAGCAGCCCGTGGGGGATCGGCTATGGCTACACCTTC. The chain is built from TRBV5-5 and TRBJ1-2; weak D call: TRBD1 (5 bases). Deletions cut 4 bases from V and 4 bases from J, with 14 bases between. The CDR3 sequence is 14 residues long. CDR1 is SGHKS and CDR2 is YYEKEE in the germline V gene (reference sequence). The full variable domain, in which reference TRBV5-5 and TRBJ1-2 provide the parts outside the CDR3, is DAGVTQSPTHLIKTRGQQVTLRCSPISGHKSVSWYQQVLGQGPQFIFQYYEKEERGRGNFPDRFSARQFPNYSSELNVNALLLGDSALYLCASSPWGIGYGYTFGSGTRLTVV.

The chain joins TRBV11-1 to TRBJ2-5; D is uncertain. CDR3 length equals 13 residues. The germline gives CDR1 SGHAT, CDR2 FQDESV (reference sequence). V lost 3 bases, J lost 2 bases, and 7 bases lay in between. CDR3 amino acids: CASSFGFQETQYF. The CDR3 region has the DNA TGTGCCAGCAGCTTCGGTTTTCAAGAGACCCAGTACTTC.

CDR3 sequence: CSALVGLNTEAFF. CDR3 coding DNA: TGCAGTGCTTTGGTGGGCTTGAACACTGAAGCTTTCTTT. The genes are TRBV20-1 and TRBJ1-1; D uncertain. Trimming took 5 bases from V and 0 from J, leaving 10 bases between them. Germline V gene sequence: CDR1 DFQATT, CDR2 SNEGSKA (reference sequence). CDR3 length equals 13 residues.

The table lists this clonotype with a few counts. The DNA for the CDR3 is TGTGCCAGCACCTCGGGCCGGCAGAGGAATGGCTACACCTTC. It translates to CASTSGRQRNGYTF. The J gene is TRBJ1-2, the V gene TRBV5-4; D not certain. Deletions cut 6 bases from V and 6 bases from J, with 18 bases between. CDR1 is SGHNT and CDR2 is YYREEE in the germline V gene (reference sequence). The CDR3 spans 14 residues.

In this sample, this clonotype turned up a few times. Written as DNA, the CDR3 is TGTGCCATCAGTGAGTTCAATGAGCAGTTCTTC. It is translated as CAISEFNEQFF. The gene calls are TRBV10-3 and TRBJ2-1; no firm D call. Trimming stripped 1 base from V and 6 bases from J, with 1 base between. The CDR3 consists of 11 residues. Germline lookup yields CDR1 ENHRY and CDR2 SYGVKD.

J is TRBJ1-2 and V is TRBV12-3 or TRBV12-4; D not resolved. The CDR3 runs to 13 residues. Trimming removed 1 base at V and 4 bases at J, with 7 bases between. This chain's CDR3 is CASSLVESYGYTF. CDR3 sequence (DNA): TGTGCCAGCAGTTTAGTAGAGTCCTATGGCTACACCTTC.

The V and J genes are TRBV7-9 and TRBJ2-3, with TRBD1 as a possible D gene (6 bases). V was shortened by 5 bases and J by 4 bases, with 13 bases between the two germline ends. This CDR3 region has 14 residues. Germline V gene sequence: CDR1 SEHNR, CDR2 FQNEAQ (reference sequence). The DNA for the CDR3 is TGTGCCAGCAGCCTAGTGGGGGCGGCAGATACGCAGTATTTT. Translating it yields CASSLVGAADTQYF. The full variable domain, with the rest looked up from reference TRBV7-9 and TRBJ2-3, is DTGVSQNPRHKITKRGQNVTFRCDPISEHNRLYWYRQTLGQGPEFLTYFQNEAQLEKSRLLSDRFSAERPKGSFSTLEIQRTEQGDSAMYLCASSLVGAADTQYFGPGTRLTVL.

This clonotype was detected a few times. The V call is TRBV6-4, the J call TRBJ2-3; TRBD2 aligns across 7 bases. J was trimmed by 3 bases and V by 0 bases; bases with no gene match: 3. The CDR3 has 15 amino acids. Germline-derived CDR1 and CDR2 are MRHNA and SNTAGT. This CDR3 reads CASSDSGGGTDTQYF. CDR3 DNA sequence: TGTGCCAGCAGTGACTCGGGCGGGGGAACAGATACGCAGTATTTT.

This clonotype is classed as medium-sized. The CDR3 sequence: CSATGQGGNTEAFF. The CDR3 DNA is TGCAGCGCCACGGGACAGGGTGGGAACACTGAAGCTTTCTTT. The genes are TRBV29-1 and TRBJ1-1, with 9 nucleotides matching TRBD1. Germline lookup yields CDR1 SQVTM and CDR2 ANQGSEA. With 7 bases clipped from V and 1 base from J, the junction kept 7 bases outside the gene matches. The CDR3 extends over 14 amino acids.

V is TRBV7-9 and J is TRBJ1-1, with a tentative D call TRBD1 (5 bases). The V gene lost 8 bases and the J gene lost 3 bases, with 7 bases spanning the gap. CDR1 is SEHNR, CDR2 FQNEAQ, per germline (reference sequence). The CDR3 extends over 11 amino acids. As DNA, the CDR3 is TGTGCCAGCGGGGGGTACACTGAAGCTTTCTTT. It yields the protein CASGGYTEAFF. The variable domain in full, with the rest retrieved from reference TRBV7-9 and TRBJ1-1, is DTGVSQNPRHKITKRGQNVTFRCDPISEHNRLYWYRQTLGQGPEFLTYFQNEAQLEKSRLLSDRFSAERPKGSFSTLEIQRTEQGDSAMYLCASGGYTEAFFGQGTRLTVV.

This clonotype was seen only a few times. V is TRBV5-6 and J is TRBJ2-7; 7 nucleotides line up with TRBD1. The CDR3 is 15 residues long. The germline gives CDR1 SGHDT, CDR2 YYEEEE. V lost 4 bases and J lost 2; bases outside the gene matches: 9. CDR3 in DNA: TGTGCCAGCAGCCACGGCGCAGGGGGTCCCTACGAGCAGTACTTC. This gives the protein CASSHGAGGPYEQYF.

By sample fraction, this clonotype is medium-sized. The CDR3 loop is CASSQTGPNEQFF. CDR3 sequence (DNA): TGTGCCAGTAGTCAGACGGGTCCAAATGAGCAGTTCTTC. V gene TRBV19 combines with J gene TRBJ2-1; no reliable D call. This CDR3 has 13 residues. V was pared by 5 bases and J by 7 bases, with 12 bases between. From germline, CDR1 is LNHDA and CDR2 SQIVND (reference sequence).

The rearrangement joins TRBV6-2 or TRBV6-3 to TRBJ2-7; 10 nucleotides line up with TRBD1. Germline CDR1 is MNHEY and CDR2 is SVGEGT. CDR3 length: 15 amino acids. With 6 bases clipped from V and 2 bases from J, the junction kept 7 bases outside the gene matches. The CDR3 DNA reads TGTGCCAGCAGAAATGAGGGGACAGGGGCCTACGAGCAGTACTTC. Translation: CASRNEGTGAYEQYF.

In this sample, this clonotype turned up a few times. This chain connects TRBV11-2 to TRBJ1-5; TRBD1 might be the D (5 bases). In germline, CDR1 is SGHAT, CDR2 FQNNGV. Trimming left V 6 bases short and J 2 bases short, with 11 bases between. CDR3 length: 14 amino acids. The CDR3 DNA sequence: TGTGCCAGCAGTGGCCAGGGTGGCAATCAGCCCCAGCATTTT. It is translated as CASSGQGGNQPQHF. The whole variable domain, filled in from reference TRBV11-2 and TRBJ1-5, reads EAGVAQSPRYKIIEKRQSVAFWCNPISGHATLYWYQQILGQGPKLLIQFQNNGVVDDSQLPKDRFSAERLKGVDSTLKIQPAKLEDSAVYLCASSGQGGNQPQHFGDGTRLSIL.

This sequence joins TRBV30 and TRBJ1-1; 7 bases are shared with TRBD1. V was clipped by 2 bases and J by 0 bases; unmatched bases: 6. Germline V lookup: CDR1 GTSNPN, CDR2 SVGIG (reference sequence). The CDR3 contains 15 residues. The CDR3 is CAWSLPQGVNTEAFF. CDR3 coding DNA: TGTGCCTGGAGTCTCCCCCAGGGGGTGAACACTGAAGCTTTCTTT.

The CDR3 is CSARGETGWMSDTQYF. The CDR3 coding sequence is TGCAGTGCTAGAGGGGAAACCGGGTGGATGTCAGATACGCAGTATTTT. The rearrangement joins TRBV20-1 to TRBJ2-3; D is undetermined. In germline, CDR1 is DFQATT, CDR2 SNEGSKA (reference sequence). The length of the CDR3 is 16 residues. V lost 1 base and J lost 4, with 18 bases in between.

The J gene is TRBJ1-1, the V gene TRBV10-3; no definite D call. CDR1 is ENHRY and CDR2 is SYGVKD in the germline V gene. The CDR3 spans 12 residues. V dropped 3 bases and J dropped 2 bases, with 4 bases sitting between them. The CDR3 DNA follows: TGTGCCATCAGTGATTACAACACTGAAGCTTTCTTT. Translated: CAISDYNTEAFF.